These 2 T cell receptor beta chains came from one sample sequenced in a study of Ad26.COV2.S vaccination and SARS-CoV-2 variants. Libraries were prepared by immunoSEQ multiplex PCR; TCRdb keeps only in-frame clonotypes and omits some of them. The table has roughly 92,000 clones, 82% seen once; the top ten hold roughly 15%. The sample in question was peripheral blood, obtained after recovery from COVID-19. The receptors derive from a human donor who had recovered from COVID-19.

This chain joins TRBV9 and TRBJ2-7; TRBD2 might be the D (6 bases). Looked up from germline, CDR1 is SGDLS and CDR2 is YYNGEE. The CDR3 has 15 residues. V was shortened by 2 bases and J by 8 bases, with 20 bases between the two germline ends. The CDR3 nucleotides are TGTGCCAGCAGCGTTGGGGGGTGGGCCATCGATCAGCAGTACTTC. It is translated as CASSVGGWAIDQQYF.

J is TRBJ2-2 and V is TRBV19, with 7 bases that match TRBD1. The CDR3 spans 15 residues. Germline V lookup: CDR1 LNHDA, CDR2 SQIVND (reference sequence). Trimming at V came to 2 bases and at J to 7 bases, leaving 7 bases not matched to a gene. DNA of the CDR3: TGTGCCAGTAGTATACGGGGACAGAGTATCGGGGAGCTGTTTTTT. Its protein product is CASSIRGQSIGELFF.